Listed below are T cell receptor beta chains from one sample, sequenced in a study of CD8+ T cells in alopecia areata. Libraries were prepared by immunoSEQ multiplex PCR; TCRdb keeps only in-frame clonotypes and omits some of them. The data show about 180,000 clones, 53% seen once. Sequencing used CD8+ T cells sorted from blood, obtained at week 24, from a patient treated with tofacitinib. The receptors derive from a human donor with alopecia areata. Both conserved end residues are part of each CDR3. A D gene is named only where the DNA matches it firmly. Expanded clones are given a class, and other clones once, few, many or no size at all.

D gene,J gene,clone size,V gene,CDR3 protein,CDR3 DNA
NA,TRBJ2-5,NA,TRBV13,CASSSLDVETQYF,TGTGCCAGCAGCTCGCTAGATGTGGAGACCCAGTACTTC
NA,TRBJ1-2,few,TRBV25-1,CASKGGEVYGYTF,TGTGCCAGCAAGGGGGGGGAGGTCTATGGCTACACCTTC
NA,TRBJ2-1,few,TRBV30,CAWKGDLVGGSYNEQFF,TGTGCCTGGAAGGGGGACCTTGTCGGGGGATCCTACAATGAGCAGTTCTTC
NA,TRBJ2-3,NA,TRBV5-6,CASSFYQDTQYF,TGTGCCAGCAGCTTTTATCAGGATACGCAGTATTTT
TRBD1,TRBJ2-2,few,TRBV7-2,CASSLYKNRQGAVTGELFF,TGTGCCAGCAGCTTGTATAAGAATAGACAGGGGGCGGTCACCGGGGAGCTGTTTTTT
NA,TRBJ1-1,NA,TRBV29-1,CSVGMNTEAFF,TGCAGCGTGGGAATGAACACTGAAGCTTTCTTT
NA,TRBJ2-3,NA,TRBV6-5,CASSYMRGDTQYF,TGTGCCAGCAGTTACATGCGAGGGGATACGCAGTATTTT
NA,TRBJ1-1,few,TRBV18,CASSLGSRTEAFF,TGTGCCAGCTCACTCGGTTCTAGGACTGAAGCTTTCTTT
NA,TRBJ2-7,NA,TRBV19,CASSISEDSSYEQYF,TGTGCCAGTAGTATCTCCGAGGACAGTTCCTACGAGCAGTACTTC
TRBD1,TRBJ1-2,NA,TRBV6-5,CASSPGTGQNYGYTF,TGTGCCAGCAGTCCCGGGACAGGCCAAAACTATGGCTACACCTTC
TRBD1,TRBJ2-7,few,TRBV15,CATSRGVGTGGYEQYF,TGTGCCACCAGCAGAGGGGTTGGGACAGGGGGCTACGAGCAGTACTTC
NA,TRBJ1-5,NA,TRBV6-5,CASSYSQGLQPQHF,TGTGCCAGCAGTTACTCGCAGGGCCTTCAGCCCCAGCATTTT
NA,TRBJ1-2,NA,TRBV19,CASSIGVEDYTF,TGTGCCAGTAGTATAGGGGTCGAAGACTACACCTTC
NA,TRBJ2-7,few,TRBV5-6,CASSGPDSYEQYF,TGTGCCAGCAGCGGGCCGGACTCCTACGAGCAGTACTTC
NA,TRBJ1-1,NA,TRBV30,CAWSVGVAEAFF,TGTGCCTGGAGTGTTGGAGTGGCTGAAGCTTTCTTT
TRBD2,TRBJ2-7,NA,TRBV7-2,CASSSLADYEQYF,TGTGCCAGCAGCTCTCTAGCGGACTACGAGCAGTACTTC
NA,TRBJ2-1,NA,TRBV23-1,CASSLQVFEQFF,TGCGCCAGCAGTCTCCAAGTCTTTGAGCAGTTCTTC
NA,TRBJ1-2,once,TRBV7-2,CASSSPWVGLGYTF,TGTGCCAGCAGCTCCCCCTGGGTGGGGTTGGGCTACACCTTC
NA,TRBJ2-4,NA,TRBV11-2,CASTDSGFVQYF,TGTGCCAGCACGGACAGTGGTTTTGTTCAGTACTTC
NA,TRBJ2-3,NA,TRBV23-1,CASSQSLVGLTDTQYF,TGCGCCAGCAGTCAATCACTAGTGGGGCTCACAGATACGCAGTATTTT
NA,TRBJ1-2,NA,TRBV4-1,CASSQDDMAPNRGGYTF,TGCGCCAGCAGCCAAGATGATATGGCACCGAATCGGGGTGGCTACACCTTC
TRBD1,TRBJ2-7,NA,TRBV15,CATSRGQGANEQYF,TGTGCCACCAGCCGAGGACAGGGGGCTAACGAGCAGTACTTC
TRBD1,TRBJ1-2,NA,TRBV29-1,CSVESRGRYGYTF,TGCAGCGTTGAAAGCAGGGGGAGGTATGGCTACACCTTC
NA,TRBJ1-3,NA,TRBV9,CASSGTPSSGNTIYF,TGTGCCAGCAGCGGTACCCCTAGCTCTGGAAACACCATATATTTT
NA,TRBJ2-2,few,TRBV27,CASSPQTGSGELFF,TGTGCCAGCAGTCCGCAAACAGGATCCGGGGAGCTGTTTTTT
TRBD2,TRBJ2-7,NA,TRBV30,CAWSVLSGGNEQYF,TGTGCCTGGAGTGTACTTAGCGGGGGAAACGAGCAGTACTTC
NA,TRBJ1-3,NA,TRBV29-1,CSVGTGNTIYF,TGCAGCGTTGGGACTGGAAACACCATATATTTT
NA,TRBJ1-1,NA,TRBV29-1,CSGGTGKAFF,TGCAGCGGTGGGACGGGTAAAGCTTTCTTT
NA,TRBJ2-7,NA,TRBV25-1,CASSEWHQGYEQYF,TGTGCCAGCAGTGAATGGCACCAGGGCTACGAGCAGTACTTC
NA,TRBJ1-1,NA,TRBV30,CASDTFGRNTEAFF,TGTGCCTCCGATACTTTCGGGCGGAACACTGAAGCTTTCTTT
TRBD2,TRBJ2-4,NA,TRBV7-2,CASSSPGTSGRRAKNIQYF,TGTGCCAGCAGCTCCCCCGGGACTAGCGGTCGTCGGGCCAAAAACATTCAGTACTTC
NA,TRBJ1-2,NA,TRBV23-1,CASSQVRRQTYGYTF,TGCGCCAGCAGTCAAGTTAGACGACAGACCTATGGCTACACCTTC
NA,TRBJ1-1,few,TRBV14,CASSQEGSGNTEAFF,TGTGCCAGCAGCCAAGAAGGGTCAGGGAACACTGAAGCTTTCTTT
NA,TRBJ2-3,NA,TRBV6-1,CASSEGRGTDTQYF,TGTGCCAGCAGTGAAGGGAGGGGCACAGATACGCAGTATTTT
NA,TRBJ1-2,NA,TRBV29-1,CSVEVPGENYGYTF,TGCAGCGTTGAGGTGCCAGGGGAGAACTATGGCTACACCTTC
NA,TRBJ1-1,NA,TRBV2,CASSHRGWNTEAFF,TGTGCCAGCAGCCACCGGGGTTGGAACACTGAAGCTTTCTTT
TRBD1,TRBJ2-7,once,TRBV23-1,CASTSIRTGQTYEQYF,TGCGCCAGCACCTCAATTAGGACAGGGCAGACCTACGAGCAGTACTTC
NA,TRBJ1-1,few,TRBV11-3,CASSGRPGTEAFF,TGTGCCAGCAGCGGTCGACCGGGCACTGAAGCTTTCTTT
NA,TRBJ2-1,once,TRBV7-2,CASSLVPGNNEQFF,TGTGCCAGCAGCTTAGTTCCGGGGAACAATGAGCAGTTCTTC
NA,TRBJ2-7,NA,TRBV15,CATSSQTTYEQYF,TGTGCCACCAGCAGCCAGACTACCTACGAGCAGTACTTC
NA,TRBJ2-1,NA,TRBV5-1,CASSLVDLQNEQFF,TGCGCCAGCAGCTTGGTTGACCTTCAGAATGAGCAGTTCTTC
NA,TRBJ2-1,NA,TRBV2,CASGDLSAGSSYNEQFF,TGTGCCAGCGGGGATTTATCAGCGGGCAGCTCCTACAATGAGCAGTTCTTC